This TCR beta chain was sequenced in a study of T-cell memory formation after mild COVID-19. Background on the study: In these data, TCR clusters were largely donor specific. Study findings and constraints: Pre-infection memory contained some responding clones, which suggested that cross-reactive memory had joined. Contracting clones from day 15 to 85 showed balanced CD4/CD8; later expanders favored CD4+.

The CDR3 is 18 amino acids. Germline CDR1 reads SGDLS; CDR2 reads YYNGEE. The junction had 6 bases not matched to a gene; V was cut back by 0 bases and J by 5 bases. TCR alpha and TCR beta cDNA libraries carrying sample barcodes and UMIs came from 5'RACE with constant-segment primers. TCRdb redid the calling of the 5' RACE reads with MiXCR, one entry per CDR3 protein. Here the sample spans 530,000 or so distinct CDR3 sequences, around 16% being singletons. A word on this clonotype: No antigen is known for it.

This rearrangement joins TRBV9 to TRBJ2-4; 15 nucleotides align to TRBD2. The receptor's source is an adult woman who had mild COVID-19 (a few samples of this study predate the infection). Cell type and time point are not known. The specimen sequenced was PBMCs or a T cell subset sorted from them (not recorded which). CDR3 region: CASSVGTSGGGLENIQYF. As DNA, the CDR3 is TGTGCCAGCAGCGTAGGGACTAGCGGGGGGGGTCTTGAAAACATTCAGTACTTC.